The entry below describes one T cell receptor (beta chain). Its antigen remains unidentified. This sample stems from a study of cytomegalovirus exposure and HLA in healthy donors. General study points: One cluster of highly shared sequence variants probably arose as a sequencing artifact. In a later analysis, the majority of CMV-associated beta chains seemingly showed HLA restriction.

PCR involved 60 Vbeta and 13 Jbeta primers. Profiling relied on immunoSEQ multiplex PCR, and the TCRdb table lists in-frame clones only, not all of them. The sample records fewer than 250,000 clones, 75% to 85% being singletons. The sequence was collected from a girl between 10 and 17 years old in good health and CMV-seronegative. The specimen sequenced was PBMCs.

In DNA, the CDR3 is TGCAGCGTTGAATTGTTGGGACAGGGTTATGAAAAACTGTTTTTT. Its protein product is CSVELLGQGYEKLFF. The chain couples TRBV29-1 to TRBJ1-4; 9 bases agree with TRBD1. CDR3 length: 15 residues. CDR1 is SQVTM, CDR2 ANQGSEA, per germline. Trimming cost V 2 bases and J 6 bases; bases outside gene matches: 7.